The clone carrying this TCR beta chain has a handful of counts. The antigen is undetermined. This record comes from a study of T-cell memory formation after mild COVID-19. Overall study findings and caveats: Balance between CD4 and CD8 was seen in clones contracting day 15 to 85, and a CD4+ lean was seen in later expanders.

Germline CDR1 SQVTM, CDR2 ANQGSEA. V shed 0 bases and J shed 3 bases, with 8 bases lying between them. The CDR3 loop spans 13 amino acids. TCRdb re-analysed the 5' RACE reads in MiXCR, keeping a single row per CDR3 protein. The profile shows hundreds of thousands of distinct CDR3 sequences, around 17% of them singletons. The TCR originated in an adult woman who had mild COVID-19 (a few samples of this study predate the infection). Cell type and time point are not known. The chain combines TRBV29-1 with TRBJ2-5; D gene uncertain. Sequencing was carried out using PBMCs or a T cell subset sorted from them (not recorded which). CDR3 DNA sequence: TGCAGCGTTGAAGATCCCCGGGAAGAGACCCAGTACTTC. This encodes CSVEDPREETQYF. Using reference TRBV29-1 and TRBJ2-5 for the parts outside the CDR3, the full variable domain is SAVISQKPSRDICQRGTSLTIQCQVDSQVTMMFWYRQQPGQSLTLIATANQGSEATYESGFVIDKFPISRPNLTFSTLTVSNMSPEDSSIYLCSVEDPREETQYFGPGTRLLVL.